This TCR beta chain was captured in a study of neurological immune-mediated disorders (dated by TCRdb to the late 2010s). A note on the overall study: Among the 35 or so multiple sclerosis patients, about 31 had relapsing-remitting MS and 3 had secondary progressive MS. Using UMI-based sequencing, the study compared peripheral blood TCR-beta repertoires from patients with HTLV-I-associated myelopathy (HAM/TSP), patients with multiple sclerosis, and healthy controls. The approximately 99 TCR-beta libraries included longitudinal samples, technical triplicates and paired sorted CD4+ and CD8+ T-cell subsets alongside PBMC samples. The cohort included about 66 subjects: roughly 15 with HAM/TSP, some 34 with multiple sclerosis, and approximately 20 healthy controls. On the study overall, not on this receptor specifically: Repertoires from 18 of 34 MS patients were grouped by phylogenetic analysis into a cluster of related CDR3 sequences, suggesting a possible repertoire-level signature. The highest TCR clonal expansion was observed in HAM/TSP patients, whereas the lowest was observed in MS patients, even when compared with healthy controls. No identical CDR3 amino acid sequences were shared among expanded clones across subjects, suggesting private TCR-beta repertoires in all groups. No association of the MS cluster with clinical or MRI features was observed, and the need for larger cohorts was stated by the authors.

cDNA was synthesized by template-switch 5'RACE using a primer carrying a 10-nucleotide random unique molecular identifier by which each TCR transcript was tagged. Every sequencing run yielded over 200 million TCR-beta sequences covering 15-18 subjects. The RNeasy kit was used for extraction of total RNA. TCR-beta VDJ regions were amplified with primers for the TCR constant region and the 5'RACE anchor, using the KAPA Real-time Library Amplification kit. Sample indexes and Illumina adaptors were added in a first PCR, after which library yield was increased in a second PCR. After purification with Ampure beads, the TCR product of roughly 650 bp was size-selected on a 2% E-gel SizeSelection system. Before pooling, library quality was checked on a Bioanalyzer, concentration was measured with Qubit, and libraries were quantified with the Kapa Library Quantification kit. An Illumina HiSeq 2500 was used to sequence the libraries paired-end at 2 x 150 bp. To increase sequence diversity, roughly 24-31% phiX was spiked into each library pool. The published analysis was carried out like this. The UMI-based MiGEC pipeline processed quality-filtered reads and removed over 85% of raw TCR sequences during error correction. IMGT germline references were used for aligning VDJ genes, and each clonotype was defined as a unique CDR3 amino acid sequence together with its V-J genes. Clonal expansion, Shannon diversity and CDR3 relatedness were evaluated with VDJtools (CalcPairwiseDistances, ClusterSamples), while phylogenetic trees were built in CLCbio workbench. Using coefficient-of-variation modelling across technical triplicates, the study counted a clone as expanded if it had at least 8 unique UMIs. The public reads were reprocessed in TCRdb via fastp at Q25 and MiXCR, keeping in-frame beta chains. Rows are combined by CDR3 protein, so each entry shows the most common genes and DNA. The V and J calls shown here were made by TCRdb, not taken from the authors' results. Across this sample there are under 70,000 distinct CDR3 sequences, with 5.2% seen only once. Together, the top ten hold over 2.5% of the sample.

The germline V gene (reference sequence) specifies SEHNR as CDR1 and FQNEAQ as CDR2. V is cut back by 1 base and J by 5 bases, with 8 bases in the junction unmatched. Inclusive of the bounding cysteine and phenylalanine, the CDR3 is 17 residues long. Just the 51-base CDR3 DNA is kept, in frame starting at base 1. Libraries from unsorted PBMCs were made from 2 million PBMCs kept in RNAlater at -80 degrees C until RNA extraction. Multiple sclerosis patients were enrolled in a US clinical protocol under which disease progression was evaluated by magnetic resonance imaging. Peripheral blood was subjected to Ficoll-Hypaque density gradient centrifugation to isolate PBMCs, which were then cryopreserved in liquid nitrogen. This clonotype has more than one count but fewer than ten. It lacks a known antigen. There are no base qualities to consult, and no much larger clone falls within one base.

This TCR was sampled from a woman aged 25 to 39 with multiple sclerosis. The V and J genes are TRBV7-9 and TRBJ2-1, with 10 junctional bases fitting TRBD1. Sequenced sample: PBMCs. The CDR3 has the sequence CASSLGRRGTGDNEQFF. In nucleotide form, the sequence is TGTGCCAGCAGCTTAGGGAGACGCGGGACAGGGGACAATGAGCAGTTCTTC. Reference TRBV7-9 and TRBJ2-1 genes cover what lies past the CDR3, so the full variable domain is DTGVSQNPRHKITKRGQNVTFRCDPISEHNRLYWYRQTLGQGPEFLTYFQNEAQLEKSRLLSDRFSAERPKGSFSTLEIQRTEQGDSAMYLCASSLGRRGTGDNEQFFGPGTRLTVL.